The TCR beta chain described here comes from a study of cytomegalovirus exposure and HLA in healthy donors. Study-wide points: DRB1 showed the most TCR associations and HLA-C the fewest in a later analysis, as rates varied by HLA locus. Researchers had no immune exposure information except CMV serostatus available. The study flagged approximately 180 TCR beta chains as cytomegalovirus-associated.

60 Vbeta and 13 Jbeta primers were used in PCR. The assay was immunoSEQ multiplex PCR, and TCRdb's table has in-frame clones only and misses some. The sample records 95,000 to 110,000 clones, under 80% being singletons. Concerning this clone itself: Its specificity is not known.

Germline CDR1 SGHAT, CDR2 FQNNGV. This CDR3 is built from 14 residues. V was trimmed by 6 bases and J by 7 bases, leaving 13 bases between them. Likely unrecorded immune exposures existed in these nominally healthy donors. The sample comprised PBMCs. The sequence came from a woman aged 40 to 50 in good health and CMV-seropositive. V is TRBV11-2 and J is TRBJ1-6; no clear D gene. CDR3 in amino acids: CASRFGSENSPLHF. The CDR3 nucleotides are TGTGCCAGCAGGTTTGGTAGTGAAAATTCACCCCTCCACTTT.